This entry is about one T cell receptor (beta chain). The data originate from a study of blood T cell repertoires in COVID-19. Looking at the study overall: There were acute and convalescent COVID-19 samples, and they came from the United States, Italy and Spain. PBMCs, B-cell-depleted T cells, or T cells were the source of the cDNA or gDNA that made up the material.

The repertoire was sequenced with immunoSEQ multiplex PCR; TCRdb's copy has only in-frame clones and lacks some. Of some 220,000 clones in the sample, 70% to 90% were seen once. Losses at the gene ends were 2 bases for V and 6 bases for J; bases not matched to a gene: 6. Germline V gives CDR1 LNHNV, CDR2 YYDKDF (reference sequence). CDR3 length equals 15 residues. The TCR comes from a man aged 50 to 60 who had recovered from COVID-19. Specimen: peripheral blood. The V gene is TRBV15, the J gene TRBJ2-2, with 7 bases matching TRBD1. The CDR3 DNA reads as TGTGCCACCAGCAGACGGACAGGAGCAGCCGGGGAGCTGTTTTTT. It yields the protein CATSRRTGAAGELFF.